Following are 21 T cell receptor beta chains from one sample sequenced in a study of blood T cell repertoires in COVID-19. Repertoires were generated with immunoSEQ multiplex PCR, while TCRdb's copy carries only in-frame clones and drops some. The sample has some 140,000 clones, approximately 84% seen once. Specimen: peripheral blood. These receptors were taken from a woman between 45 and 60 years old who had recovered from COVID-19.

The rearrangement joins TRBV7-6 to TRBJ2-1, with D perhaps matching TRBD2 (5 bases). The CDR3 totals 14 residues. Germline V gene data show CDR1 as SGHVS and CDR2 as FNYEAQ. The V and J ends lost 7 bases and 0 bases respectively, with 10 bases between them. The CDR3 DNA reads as TGTGCCAGCACCTTTAGCGCCTCCTACAATGAGCAGTTCTTC. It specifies CASTFSASYNEQFF. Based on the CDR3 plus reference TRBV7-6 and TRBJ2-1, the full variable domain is GAGVSQSPRYKVTKRGQDVALRCDPISGHVSLYWYRQALGQGPEFLTYFNYEAQQDKSGLPNDRFSAERPEGSISTLTIQRTEQRDSAMYRCASTFSASYNEQFFGPGTRLTVL.

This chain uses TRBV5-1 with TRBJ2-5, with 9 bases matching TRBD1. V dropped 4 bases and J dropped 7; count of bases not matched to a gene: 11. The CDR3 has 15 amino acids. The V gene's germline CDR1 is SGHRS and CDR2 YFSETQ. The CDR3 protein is CASSLAGTGRGTQYF. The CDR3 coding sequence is TGCGCCAGCAGCCTTGCCGGGACAGGGAGGGGGACCCAGTACTTC.

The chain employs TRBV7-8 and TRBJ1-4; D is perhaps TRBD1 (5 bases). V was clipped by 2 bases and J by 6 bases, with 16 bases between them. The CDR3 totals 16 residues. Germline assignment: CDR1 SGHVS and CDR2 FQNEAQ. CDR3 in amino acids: CASSLIGAAGDEKLFF. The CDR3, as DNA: TGTGCCAGCAGCTTAATCGGGGCGGCGGGGGATGAAAAACTGTTTTTT. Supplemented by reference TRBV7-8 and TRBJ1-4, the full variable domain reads GAGVSQSPRYKVAKRGQDVALRCDPISGHVSLFWYQQALGQGPEFLTYFQNEAQLDKSGLPSDRFFAERPEGSVSTLKIQRTQQEDSAVYLCASSLIGAAGDEKLFFGSGTQLSVL.

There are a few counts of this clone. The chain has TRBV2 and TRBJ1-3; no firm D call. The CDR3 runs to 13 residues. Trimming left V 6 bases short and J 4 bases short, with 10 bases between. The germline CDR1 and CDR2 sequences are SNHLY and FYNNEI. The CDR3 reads CASRDSQGNTIYF. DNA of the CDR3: TGTGCCAGCAGGGATTCACAGGGAAACACCATATATTTT.

CDR3: CASKYAEGSEQYF. As DNA, the CDR3 is TGTGCCAGCAAGTACGCGGAGGGCTCCGAGCAGTACTTC. The rearrangement joins TRBV27 to TRBJ2-7; tentative D call: TRBD2 (6 bases). Germline V lookup: CDR1 MNHEY, CDR2 SMNVEV (reference sequence). The CDR3 loop spans 13 amino acids. V lost 7 bases, J lost 6 bases, and 16 bases lay in between.

The DNA for the CDR3 is TGTGCCAGCAGCCCCGAGGGTAGGAACACTGAAGCTTTCTTT. Residues: CASSPEGRNTEAFF. The V gene is TRBV9, the J gene TRBJ1-1; D is undetermined. The length of the CDR3 is 14 residues. Between the trimmed V and J ends, which lost 4 bases and 1 base, there was a span of 11 bases. Germline V lookup: CDR1 SGDLS, CDR2 YYNGEE.

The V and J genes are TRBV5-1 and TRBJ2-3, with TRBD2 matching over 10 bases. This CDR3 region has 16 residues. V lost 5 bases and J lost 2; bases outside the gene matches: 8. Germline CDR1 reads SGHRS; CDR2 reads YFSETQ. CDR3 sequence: CASSSGLAVTTDTQYF. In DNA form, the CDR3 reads TGCGCCAGCAGTTCCGGACTAGCGGTCACCACAGATACGCAGTATTTT.

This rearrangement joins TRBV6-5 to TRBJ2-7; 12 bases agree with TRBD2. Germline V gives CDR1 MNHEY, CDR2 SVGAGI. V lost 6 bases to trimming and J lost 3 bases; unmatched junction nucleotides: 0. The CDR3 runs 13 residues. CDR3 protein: CASRLAGGYEQYF. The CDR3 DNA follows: TGTGCCAGCAGACTAGCGGGAGGCTACGAGCAGTACTTC.

CDR3 in DNA: TGTGCCAGCAGCGTCAGGGATGCGAGCACAGATACGCAGTATTTT. It is translated as CASSVRDASTDTQYF. This sequence joins TRBV9 and TRBJ2-3, with D possibly TRBD1 on 5 matching bases. The V gene lost 2 bases and the J gene lost 0 bases, with 10 bases spanning the gap. CDR1 is SGDLS, CDR2 YYNGEE, per germline. The CDR3 has 15 amino acids.

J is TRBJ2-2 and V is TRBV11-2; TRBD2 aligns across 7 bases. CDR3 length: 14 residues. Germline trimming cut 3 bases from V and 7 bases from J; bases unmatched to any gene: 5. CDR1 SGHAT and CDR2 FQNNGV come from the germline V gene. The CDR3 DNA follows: TGTGCCAGCAGCTTGGGACTATTAGGCGGGGAGCTGTTTTTT. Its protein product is CASSLGLLGGELFF.

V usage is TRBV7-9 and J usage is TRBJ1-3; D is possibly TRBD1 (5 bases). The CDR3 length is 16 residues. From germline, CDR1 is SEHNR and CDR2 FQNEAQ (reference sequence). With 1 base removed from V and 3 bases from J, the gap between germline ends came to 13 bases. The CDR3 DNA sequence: TGTGCCAGCAGCTTAGGAATGGGCAGGGTTGGAAACACCATATATTTT. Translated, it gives CASSLGMGRVGNTIYF.

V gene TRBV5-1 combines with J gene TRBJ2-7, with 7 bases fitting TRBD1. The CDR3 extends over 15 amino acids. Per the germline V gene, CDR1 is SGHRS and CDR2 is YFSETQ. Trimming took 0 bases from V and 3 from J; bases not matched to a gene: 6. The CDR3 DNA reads TGCGCCAGCAGCTTGGCGGGGACAGCAATCTACGAGCAGTACTTC. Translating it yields CASSLAGTAIYEQYF.

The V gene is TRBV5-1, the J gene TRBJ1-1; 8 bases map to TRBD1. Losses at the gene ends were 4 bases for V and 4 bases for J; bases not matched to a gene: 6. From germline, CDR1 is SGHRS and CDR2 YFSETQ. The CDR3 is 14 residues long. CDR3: CASSPGQAITEAFF. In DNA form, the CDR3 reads TGCGCCAGCAGCCCGGGACAGGCCATCACTGAAGCTTTCTTT.

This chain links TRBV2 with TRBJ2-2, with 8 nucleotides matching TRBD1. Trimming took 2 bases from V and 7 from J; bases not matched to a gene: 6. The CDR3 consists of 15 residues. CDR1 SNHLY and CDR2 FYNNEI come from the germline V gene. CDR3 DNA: TGTGCCAGCAGTGAATGGACAGGGATGGGCGGGGAGCTGTTTTTT. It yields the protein CASSEWTGMGGELFF. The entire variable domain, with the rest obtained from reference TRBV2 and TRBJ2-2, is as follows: EPEVTQTPSHQVTQMGQEVILRCVPISNHLYFYWYRQILGQKVEFLVSFYNNEISEKSEIFDDQFSVERPDGSNFTLKIRSTKLEDSAMYFCASSEWTGMGGELFFGEGSRLTVL.

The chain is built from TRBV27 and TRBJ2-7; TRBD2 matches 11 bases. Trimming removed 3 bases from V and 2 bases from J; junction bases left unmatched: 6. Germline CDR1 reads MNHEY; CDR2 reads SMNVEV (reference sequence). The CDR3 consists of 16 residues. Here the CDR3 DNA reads TGTGCCAGCAGTTTGCGCGGGACTAGCGGACCCTACGAGCAGTACTTC. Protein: CASSLRGTSGPYEQYF.

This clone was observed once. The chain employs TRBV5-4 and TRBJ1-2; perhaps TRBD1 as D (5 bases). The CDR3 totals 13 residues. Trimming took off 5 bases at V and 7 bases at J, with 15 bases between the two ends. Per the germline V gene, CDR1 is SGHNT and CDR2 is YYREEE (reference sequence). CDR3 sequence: CASRVGGSLGYTF. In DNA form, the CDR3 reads TGTGCCAGCAGGGTGGGGGGGTCTCTTGGCTACACCTTC.

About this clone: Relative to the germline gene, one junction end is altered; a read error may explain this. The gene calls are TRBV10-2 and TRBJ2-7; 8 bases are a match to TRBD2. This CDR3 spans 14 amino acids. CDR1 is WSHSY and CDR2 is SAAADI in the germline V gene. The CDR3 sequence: CASSSGRVSHEQYF. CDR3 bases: TGCGCCAGCAGTAGCGGGAGAGTCTCCCACGAGCAGTACTTC.

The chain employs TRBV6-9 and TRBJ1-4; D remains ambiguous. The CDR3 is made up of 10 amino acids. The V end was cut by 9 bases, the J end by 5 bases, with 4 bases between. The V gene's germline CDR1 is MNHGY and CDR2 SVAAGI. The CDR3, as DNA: TGTGCCAGTTCAAATGAAAAACTGTTTTTT. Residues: CASSNEKLFF.

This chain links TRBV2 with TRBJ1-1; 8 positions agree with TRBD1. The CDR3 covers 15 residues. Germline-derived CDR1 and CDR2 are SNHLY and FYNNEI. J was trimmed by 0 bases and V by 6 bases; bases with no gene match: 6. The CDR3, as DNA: TGTGCCAGCAGAATACGACAGGGGATGAACACTGAAGCTTTCTTT. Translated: CASRIRQGMNTEAFF.

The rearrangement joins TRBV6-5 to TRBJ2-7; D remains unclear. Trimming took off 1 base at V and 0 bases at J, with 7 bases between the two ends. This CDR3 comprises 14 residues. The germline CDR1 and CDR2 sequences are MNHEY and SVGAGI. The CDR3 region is CASSYYQASYEQYF. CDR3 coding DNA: TGTGCCAGCAGTTACTACCAGGCCTCCTACGAGCAGTACTTC.

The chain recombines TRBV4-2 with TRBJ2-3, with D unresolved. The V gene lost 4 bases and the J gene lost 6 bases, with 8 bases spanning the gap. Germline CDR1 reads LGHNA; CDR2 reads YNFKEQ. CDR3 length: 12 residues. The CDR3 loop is CASSLTGDTQYF. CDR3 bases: TGTGCCAGCAGCCTGACCGGGGATACGCAGTATTTT.